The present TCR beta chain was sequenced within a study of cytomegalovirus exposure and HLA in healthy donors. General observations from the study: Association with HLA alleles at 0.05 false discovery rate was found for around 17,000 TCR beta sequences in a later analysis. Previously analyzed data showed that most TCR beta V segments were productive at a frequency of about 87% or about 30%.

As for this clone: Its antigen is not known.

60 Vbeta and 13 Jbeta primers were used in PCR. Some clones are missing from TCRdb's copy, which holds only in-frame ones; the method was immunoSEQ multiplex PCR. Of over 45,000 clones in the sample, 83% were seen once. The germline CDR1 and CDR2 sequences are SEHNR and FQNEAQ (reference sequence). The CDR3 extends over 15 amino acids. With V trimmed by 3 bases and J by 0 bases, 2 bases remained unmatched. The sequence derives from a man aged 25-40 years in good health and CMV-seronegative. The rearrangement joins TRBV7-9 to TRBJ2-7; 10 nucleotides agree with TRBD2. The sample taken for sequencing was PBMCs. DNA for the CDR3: TGTGCCAGCAGCTTGCTAGCGGGGGACTCCTACGAGCAGTACTTC. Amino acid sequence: CASSLLAGDSYEQYF.